What follows are 26 T cell receptor beta chains derived from one specimen sequenced in a study of T cell repertoires in cytomegalovirus infection. TCRdb passed the reads through MiXCR, listing each CDR3 protein once. The sample lists roughly 54,000 distinct CDR3 sequences, roughly 32% occurring once. Antigen specificity for these receptors is unknown. Specimen: PBMCs, sequenced either directly or after in vitro stimulation (not recorded which). All receptors come from a human donor in good health (CMV status not recorded). Some clones in this sample may be carry-over from other donors' samples.

This rearrangement joins TRBV12-3 or TRBV12-4 to TRBJ2-7; a weak D match, TRBD2 (6 bases). The CDR3 covers 13 residues. Trimming took off 8 bases at V and 2 bases at J, with 13 bases between the two ends. The CDR3 spells CASAGSMAYEQYF. Here the CDR3 DNA reads TGTGCCAGCGCCGGGAGTATGGCCTACGAGCAGTACTTC.

This clonotype was seen once. The chain uses TRBV2 and TRBJ1-2; 10 bases map to TRBD1. V was clipped by 2 bases and J by 6 bases; unmatched bases: 3. The CDR3 length is 14 residues. Looked up from germline, CDR1 is SNHLY and CDR2 is FYNNEI. The CDR3 is CASSERTGGHGYTF. CDR3 in DNA: TGTGCCAGCAGTGAAAGGACAGGGGGTCATGGCTACACCTTC. Looking up the rest from reference TRBV2 and TRBJ1-2 gives the full variable domain: EPEVTQTPSHQVTQMGQEVILRCVPISNHLYFYWYRQILGQKVEFLVSFYNNEISEKSEIFDDQFSVERPDGSNFTLKIRSTKLEDSAMYFCASSERTGGHGYTFGSGTRLTVV.

This clonotype was counted only a few times. The chain uses TRBV4-2 and TRBJ2-5; 7 bases agree with TRBD2. Losses at the gene ends were 0 bases for V and 5 bases for J; bases not matched to a gene: 6. The CDR3 is 15 amino acids. The germline V gene encodes CDR1 LGHNA and CDR2 YNFKEQ. The CDR3 spells CASSQDPGGRETQYF. The CDR3 DNA is TGTGCCAGCAGCCAAGATCCGGGGGGACGGGAGACCCAGTACTTC.

This sequence joins TRBV10-3 and TRBJ1-6; no reliable D call. Per germline, CDR1 ENHRY and CDR2 SYGVKD. V was shortened by 6 bases and J by 12 bases, with 15 bases between the two germline ends. The CDR3 is 13 amino acids. In nucleotides, the CDR3 is TGTGCCATCAGCGATGAGACGTTTATACCCCTCCACTTT. This codes for CAISDETFIPLHF.

The chain combines TRBV7-9 with TRBJ1-1; 7 positions match TRBD1. The CDR3 consists of 16 residues. After removal of 5 bases from V and 0 bases from J, the junction contained 9 bases not matched to a gene. Germline values: CDR1 SEHNR, CDR2 FQNEAQ (reference sequence). CDR3 in amino acids: CASSLWTQGMNTEAFF. The CDR3 bases are TGTGCCAGCAGCCTCTGGACACAGGGGATGAACACTGAAGCTTTCTTT.

By share of the sample, this clonotype is medium-sized. This chain connects TRBV25-1 to TRBJ2-3; D uncertain. In germline, CDR1 is MGHDK, CDR2 SYGVNS. V lost 1 base and J 3 bases, leaving 8 bases between the germline ends. This CDR3 has 14 amino acids. The CDR3 region is CASSELSLTDTQYF. CDR3 DNA sequence: TGTGCCAGCAGTGAATTGTCCTTGACAGATACGCAGTATTTT.

J is TRBJ2-7 and V is TRBV20-1, with 11 bases that match TRBD2. From germline, CDR1 is DFQATT and CDR2 SNEGSKA (reference sequence). V lost 3 bases, J lost 4 bases, and 8 bases stayed unmatched. The CDR3 has 15 residues. The CDR3 protein is CSAREGLAGSYEQYF. In nucleotides, the CDR3 is TGCAGTGCTAGGGAAGGACTAGCGGGTTCGTACGAGCAGTACTTC.

The chain couples TRBV15 to TRBJ1-2; possible D gene TRBD1, 5 bases. With 3 bases removed from V and 4 bases from J, the gap between germline ends came to 15 bases. CDR3 size: 15 residues. CDR1 is LNHNV and CDR2 is YYDKDF in the germline V gene (reference sequence). CDR3 DNA sequence: TGTGCCACCAGCAGGGAACAGGCGAGGGGCTATGGCTACACCTTC. Encoded protein: CATSREQARGYGYTF.

This rearrangement joins TRBV12-3 or TRBV12-4 to TRBJ1-5; 11 bases fit TRBD1. After removal of 0 bases from V and 4 bases from J, the junction contained 8 bases not matched to a gene. The CDR3 has 18 amino acids. As DNA, the CDR3 is TGTGCCAGCAGTTTAGCGGACAGGGGGCTACGGGGAAATCAGCCCCAGCATTTT. Protein sequence: CASSLADRGLRGNQPQHF.

The chain recombines TRBV2 with TRBJ1-1; 7 nucleotides agree with TRBD1. In germline, CDR1 is SNHLY, CDR2 FYNNEI. The V and J ends lost 9 bases and 3 bases, in that order; junction bases with no gene match: 7. The CDR3 length is 13 residues. In DNA form, the CDR3 reads TGTGCCAGTCCCAACAGGGGTTACACTGAAGCTTTCTTT. Amino acid sequence: CASPNRGYTEAFF.

This clonotype was recorded at least ten times. The chain uses TRBV7-2 and TRBJ2-1; TRBD2 matches at 7 bases. CDR1 and CDR2 (germline): SGHTA, FQGNSA. J lost 0 bases, V lost 0 bases, and 2 bases had no gene match. This CDR3 is built from 16 residues. As DNA, the CDR3 is TGTGCCAGCAGCTTAGCGGGAGGGATCTCCTACAATGAGCAGTTCTTC. This translates into CASSLAGGISYNEQFF.

This chain links TRBV5-4 with TRBJ2-1, with D perhaps TRBD2 (6 bases). V shed 4 bases and J shed 7 bases, with 12 bases lying between them. From germline, CDR1 is SGHNT and CDR2 YYREEE (reference sequence). The CDR3 consists of 13 residues. DNA of the CDR3: TGTGCCAGCAGCCAGCGGGCCGTGAATGAGCAGTTCTTC. It specifies CASSQRAVNEQFF.

The chain joins TRBV20-1 to TRBJ1-1, with D perhaps matching TRBD1 (5 bases). V was trimmed by 5 bases and J by 7 bases, leaving 14 bases between them. The CDR3 totals 12 residues. Germline CDR1 is DFQATT and CDR2 is SNEGSKA (reference sequence). CDR3 sequence (DNA): TGCAGTGCTCGCCAGGGTGGTGGTGAAGCTTTCTTT. Amino acids: CSARQGGGEAFF.

This sequence joins TRBV12-3 or TRBV12-4 and TRBJ1-6, with 8 nucleotides matching TRBD1. The CDR3 is made up of 14 amino acids. With V trimmed by 9 bases and J by 7 bases, 8 bases remained unmatched. CDR3 bases: TGTGCCAGTGCCAGGGGGCCTTCAAATTCACCCCTCCACTTT. Translating it yields CASARGPSNSPLHF.

The chain links TRBV19 to TRBJ2-3, with D hard to call. This CDR3 has 15 residues. Germline V lookup: CDR1 LNHDA, CDR2 SQIVND (reference sequence). Trimming left V 5 bases short and J 5 bases short, with 17 bases between. The CDR3 DNA follows: TGTGCCAGTAGTGTAGGTCCTTTCGTTCTAGATACGCAGTATTTT. Translating it yields CASSVGPFVLDTQYF.

In its sample, this clonotype was seen once. The chain combines TRBV27 with TRBJ1-1; no clear D gene. The length of the CDR3 is 15 residues. Trimming took off 2 bases at V and 0 bases at J, with 10 bases between the two ends. Germline V lookup: CDR1 MNHEY, CDR2 SMNVEV (reference sequence). The CDR3 spells CASSLMQPMNTEAFF. The CDR3 DNA reads TGTGCCAGCAGTTTAATGCAGCCCATGAACACTGAAGCTTTCTTT.

This clonotype was detected a few times. This chain's CDR3 is CASPDRGPNTGELFF. CDR3 bases: TGTGCCAGCCCGGACAGGGGGCCGAACACCGGGGAGCTGTTTTTT. The chain has TRBV27 and TRBJ2-2; 11 nucleotides line up with TRBD1. V lost 8 bases, J lost 0 bases, and 2 bases stayed unmatched. Germline-derived CDR1 and CDR2 are MNHEY and SMNVEV (reference sequence). CDR3 length equals 15 residues.

This clonotype was picked up a small number of times. The chain uses TRBV29-1 and TRBJ2-7; 9 bases fit TRBD2. V was pared by 5 bases and J by 5 bases, with 4 bases of the junction left unmatched. The CDR3 runs 12 residues. Germline CDR1 is SQVTM and CDR2 is ANQGSEA. CDR3 in DNA: TGCAGCGTTAGCGCGGGGGGGAACGAGCAGTACTTC. Protein: CSVSAGGNEQYF.

Here the CDR3 DNA reads TGTGCCAGCTCACCAGGGACGGGAAATGAAAAACTGTTTTTT. Its protein product is CASSPGTGNEKLFF. The chain links TRBV18 to TRBJ1-4, with TRBD1 as a possible D gene (5 bases). The germline V gene encodes CDR1 KGHSH and CDR2 LQKENI. Trimming took off 2 bases at V and 5 bases at J, with 9 bases between the two ends. The CDR3 totals 14 residues.

The rearrangement joins TRBV11-1 to TRBJ2-1; 12 bases are shared with TRBD2. CDR3 length: 16 amino acids. Germline CDR1 SGHAT, CDR2 FQDESV (reference sequence). Unmatched junction bases numbered 4, after V lost 2 bases and J lost 5 bases. In DNA, the CDR3 is TGTGCCAGCAGCTTATCGGGACTAGCGGGCCACAATGAGCAGTTCTTC. This gives the protein CASSLSGLAGHNEQFF.

This rearrangement joins TRBV4-1 to TRBJ2-1; tentatively, D is TRBD2 (6 bases). There are 15 residues in the CDR3. Germline V gene data show CDR1 as MGHRA and CDR2 as YSYEKL. Trimming stripped 0 bases from V and 8 bases from J, with 14 bases between. In DNA, the CDR3 is TGCGCCAGCAGCCAAGAAATTGCGGGGAGTGATGAGCAGTTCTTC. It is translated as CASSQEIAGSDEQFF.

This sequence joins TRBV7-8 and TRBJ2-7, with D tentatively TRBD1 or TRBD2 (5 bases each). Germline V gene sequence: CDR1 SGHVS, CDR2 FQNEAQ. V lost 5 bases to trimming and J lost 7 bases, with 27 bases between them. The CDR3 totals 17 residues. CDR3 nucleotides: TGTGCCAGCAGCCCTAGGGGATTGAGGGTCTCAGGCGGGGAGCAGTACTTC. Residues: CASSPRGLRVSGGEQYF. The whole variable domain, remainder taken from reference TRBV7-8 and TRBJ2-7, is GAGVSQSPRYKVAKRGQDVALRCDPISGHVSLFWYQQALGQGPEFLTYFQNEAQLDKSGLPSDRFFAERPEGSVSTLKIQRTQQEDSAVYLCASSPRGLRVSGGEQYFGPGTRLTVT.

This clonotype has ten or more counts. The chain couples TRBV10-2 to TRBJ2-2, with 13 bases matching TRBD2. V trimming: 11 bases; J trimming: 6 bases; junction bases outside the gene matches: 6. CDR3 size: 14 residues. Germline-derived CDR1 and CDR2 are WSHSY and SAAADI. The CDR3 DNA is TGCGCCGGGGGGACTAGCGGGACATCCGGGGAGCTGTTTTTT. Encoded protein: CAGGTSGTSGELFF.

The gene calls are TRBV7-2 and TRBJ2-1; 9 bases map to TRBD2. Germline CDR1 SGHTA, CDR2 FQGNSA. Trimming took 1 base from V and 4 from J; bases not matched to a gene: 2. This CDR3 spans 15 amino acids. CDR3 sequence: CASSLDTSGYNEQFF. The CDR3 nucleotides read TGTGCCAGCAGCTTAGATACTAGCGGGTACAATGAGCAGTTCTTC.

V is TRBV20-1 and J is TRBJ2-5; D not certain. The V end lost 0 bases, the J end lost 4 bases, and 12 bases lay between the germline ends. This CDR3 contains 14 residues. The germline CDR1 and CDR2 sequences are DFQATT and SNEGSKA (reference sequence). This CDR3 reads CSARDERVGETQYF. CDR3 in DNA: TGCAGTGCTAGAGATGAAAGGGTCGGAGAGACCCAGTACTTC.

This clonotype was seen only a few times. This chain links TRBV5-1 with TRBJ1-6; TRBD1 matches 7 bases. Germline-derived CDR1 and CDR2 are SGHRS and YFSETQ. CDR3 length equals 14 residues. Losses at the gene ends were 0 bases for V and 8 bases for J; bases not matched to a gene: 2. This chain's CDR3 is CASSLVDRDSPLHF. The CDR3 nucleotides are TGCGCCAGCAGCTTGGTTGACAGGGATTCACCCCTCCACTTT.